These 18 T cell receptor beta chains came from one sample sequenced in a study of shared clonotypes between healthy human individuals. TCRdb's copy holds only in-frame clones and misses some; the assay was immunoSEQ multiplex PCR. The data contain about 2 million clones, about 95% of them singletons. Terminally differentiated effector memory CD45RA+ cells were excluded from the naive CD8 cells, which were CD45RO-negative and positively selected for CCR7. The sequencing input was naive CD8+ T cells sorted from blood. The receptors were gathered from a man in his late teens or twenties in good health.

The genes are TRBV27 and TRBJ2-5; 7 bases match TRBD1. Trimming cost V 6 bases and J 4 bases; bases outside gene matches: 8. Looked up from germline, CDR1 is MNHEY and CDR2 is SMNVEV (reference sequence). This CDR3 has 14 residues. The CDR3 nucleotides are TGTGCCAGCAGCCTGACAGGGTCGGGAGAGACCCAGTACTTC. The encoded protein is CASSLTGSGETQYF.

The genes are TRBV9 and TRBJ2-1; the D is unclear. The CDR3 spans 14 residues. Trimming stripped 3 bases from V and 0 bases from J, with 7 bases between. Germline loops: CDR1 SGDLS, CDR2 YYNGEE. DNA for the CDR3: TGTGCCAGCAGCGCGGGCCACTCCTACAATGAGCAGTTCTTC. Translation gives CASSAGHSYNEQFF.

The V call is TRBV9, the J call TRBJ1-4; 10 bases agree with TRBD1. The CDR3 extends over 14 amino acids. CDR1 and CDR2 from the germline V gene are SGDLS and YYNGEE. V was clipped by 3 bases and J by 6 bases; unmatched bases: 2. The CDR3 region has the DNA TGTGCCAGCAGCGGACAGGGGGCGGATGAAAAACTGTTTTTT. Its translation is CASSGQGADEKLFF.

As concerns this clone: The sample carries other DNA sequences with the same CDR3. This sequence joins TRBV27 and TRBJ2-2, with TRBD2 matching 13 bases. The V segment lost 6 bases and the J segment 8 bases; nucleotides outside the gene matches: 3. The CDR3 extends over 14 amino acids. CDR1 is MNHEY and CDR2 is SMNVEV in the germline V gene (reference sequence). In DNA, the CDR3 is TGTGCCAGCAGACTAGCGGGAGGGTCTGGGGAGCTGTTTTTT. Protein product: CASRLAGGSGELFF.

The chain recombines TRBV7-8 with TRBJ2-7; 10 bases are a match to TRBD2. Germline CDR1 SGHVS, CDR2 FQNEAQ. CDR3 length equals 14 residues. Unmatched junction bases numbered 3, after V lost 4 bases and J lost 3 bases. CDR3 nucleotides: TGTGCCAGCAGCTCGTGGACTAGCGGCTACGAGCAGTACTTC. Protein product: CASSSWTSGYEQYF.

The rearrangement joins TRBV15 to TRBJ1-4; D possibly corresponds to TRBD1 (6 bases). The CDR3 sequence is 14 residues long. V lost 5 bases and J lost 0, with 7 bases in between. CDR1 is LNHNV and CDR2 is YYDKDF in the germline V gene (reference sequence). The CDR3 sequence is CATSGGPTNEKLFF. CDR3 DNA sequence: TGTGCCACCAGCGGGGGGCCAACTAATGAAAAACTGTTTTTT.

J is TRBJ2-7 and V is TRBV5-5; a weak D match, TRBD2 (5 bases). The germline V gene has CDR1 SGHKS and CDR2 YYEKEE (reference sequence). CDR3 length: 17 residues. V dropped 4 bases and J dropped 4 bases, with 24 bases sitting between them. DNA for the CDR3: TGTGCCAGCAGCCCGGTCTGGGATCCGGGAATGCTTTACGAGCAGTACTTC. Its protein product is CASSPVWDPGMLYEQYF. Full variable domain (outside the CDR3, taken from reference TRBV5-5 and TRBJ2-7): DAGVTQSPTHLIKTRGQQVTLRCSPISGHKSVSWYQQVLGQGPQFIFQYYEKEERGRGNFPDRFSARQFPNYSSELNVNALLLGDSALYLCASSPVWDPGMLYEQYFGPGTRLTVT.

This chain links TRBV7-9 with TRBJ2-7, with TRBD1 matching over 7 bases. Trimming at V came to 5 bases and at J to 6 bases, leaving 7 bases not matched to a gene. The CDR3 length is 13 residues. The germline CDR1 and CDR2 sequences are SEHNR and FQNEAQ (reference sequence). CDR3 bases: TGTGCCAGCAGCCTAAAAGACAGGGCCGAGCAGTACTTC. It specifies CASSLKDRAEQYF.

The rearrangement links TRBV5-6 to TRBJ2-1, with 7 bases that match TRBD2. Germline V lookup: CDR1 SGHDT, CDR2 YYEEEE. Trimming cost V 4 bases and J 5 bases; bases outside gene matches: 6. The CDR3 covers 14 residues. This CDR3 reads CASSLLAYNNEQFF. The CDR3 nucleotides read TGTGCCAGCAGCCTACTAGCGTACAACAATGAGCAGTTCTTC.

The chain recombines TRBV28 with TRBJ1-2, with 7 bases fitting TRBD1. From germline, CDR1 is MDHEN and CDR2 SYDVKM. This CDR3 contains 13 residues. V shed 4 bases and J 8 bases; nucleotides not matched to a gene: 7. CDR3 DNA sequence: TGTGCCAGCAGTTCACAGGGGTCGGGGGGCTACACCTTC. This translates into CASSSQGSGGYTF.

The CDR3 nucleotides read TGTGCCAGCAGCCTGACGACTAGCGGACCCACAGATACGCAGTATTTT. Its translation: CASSLTTSGPTDTQYF. The J gene is TRBJ2-3, the V gene TRBV5-6, with 9 nucleotides matching TRBD2. J lost 2 bases, V lost 4 bases, and 8 bases had no gene match. CDR1 and CDR2 (germline): SGHDT, YYEEEE. The CDR3 has 16 amino acids.

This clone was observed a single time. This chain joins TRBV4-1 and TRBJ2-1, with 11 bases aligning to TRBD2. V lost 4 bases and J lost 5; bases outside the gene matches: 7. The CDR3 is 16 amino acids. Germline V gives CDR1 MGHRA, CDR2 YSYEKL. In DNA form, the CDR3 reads TGCGCCAGCAGCCGCCTAGCGGGGGGCGGTAACAATGAGCAGTTCTTC. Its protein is CASSRLAGGGNNEQFF.

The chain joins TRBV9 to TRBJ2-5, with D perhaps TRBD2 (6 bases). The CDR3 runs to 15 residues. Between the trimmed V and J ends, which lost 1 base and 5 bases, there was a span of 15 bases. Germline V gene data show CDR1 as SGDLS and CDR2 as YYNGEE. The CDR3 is CASSVMDLGGETQYF. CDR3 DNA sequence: TGTGCCAGCAGCGTAATGGATCTCGGGGGTGAGACCCAGTACTTC.

The CDR3 DNA follows: TGTGCCAGCTGGGGACAGGCGAACACCGGGGAGCTGTTTTTT. Its protein product is CASWGQANTGELFF. The chain employs TRBV27 and TRBJ2-2; 8 positions agree with TRBD1. There are 14 residues in the CDR3. Germline-derived CDR1 and CDR2 are MNHEY and SMNVEV (reference sequence). The V segment lost 8 bases and the J segment 0 bases; nucleotides outside the gene matches: 2.

CDR3 coding DNA: TGTGCCAGCAACGAACTGACAGGGGACAATGAGCAGTTCTTC. This sequence encodes CASNELTGDNEQFF. J is TRBJ2-1 and V is TRBV6-6, with TRBD1 identical over 8 bases. The CDR3 has 14 residues. Looked up from germline, CDR1 is MNHNY and CDR2 is SVGAGI (reference sequence). After removal of 7 bases from V and 5 bases from J, the junction contained 7 bases not matched to a gene.

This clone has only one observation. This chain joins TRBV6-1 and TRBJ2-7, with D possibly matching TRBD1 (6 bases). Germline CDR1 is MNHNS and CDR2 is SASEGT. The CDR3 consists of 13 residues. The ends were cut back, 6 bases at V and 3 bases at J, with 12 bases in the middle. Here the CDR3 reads CASRGRGIYEQYF. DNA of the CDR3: TGTGCCAGCAGGGGCAGGGGAATCTACGAGCAGTACTTC.

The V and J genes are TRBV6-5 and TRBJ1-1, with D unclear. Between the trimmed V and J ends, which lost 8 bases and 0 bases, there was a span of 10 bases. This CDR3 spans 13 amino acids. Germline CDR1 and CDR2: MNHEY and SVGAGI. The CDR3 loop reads CASLGVMNTEAFF. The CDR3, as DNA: TGTGCCAGCCTGGGAGTTATGAACACTGAAGCTTTCTTT.

CDR3 sequence reads: CASSFSGDGAYEQYF. CDR3 DNA: TGTGCCAGCAGTTTCTCCGGGGACGGAGCCTACGAGCAGTACTTC. The chain carries TRBV28 and TRBJ2-7; D may be TRBD1 or TRBD2 (5 bases each). The CDR3 contains 15 residues. Germline CDR1 and CDR2: MDHEN and SYDVKM. V was shortened by 3 bases and J by 2 bases, with 14 bases between the two germline ends.